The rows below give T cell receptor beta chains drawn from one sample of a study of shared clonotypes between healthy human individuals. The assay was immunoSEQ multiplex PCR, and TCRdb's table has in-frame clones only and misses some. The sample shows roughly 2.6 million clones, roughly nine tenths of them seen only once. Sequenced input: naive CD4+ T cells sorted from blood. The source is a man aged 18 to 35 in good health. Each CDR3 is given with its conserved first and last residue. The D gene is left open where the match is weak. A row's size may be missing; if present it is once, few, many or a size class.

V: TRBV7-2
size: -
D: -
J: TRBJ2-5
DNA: TGTGCCAGCAGCTTAGTAGTGGGAGAGACCCAGTACTTC
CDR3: CASSLVVGETQYF

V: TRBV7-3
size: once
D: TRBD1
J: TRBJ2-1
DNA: TGTGCCAGCAGGGCCGGGACAGACTACAATGAGCAGTTCTTC
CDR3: CASRAGTDYNEQFF

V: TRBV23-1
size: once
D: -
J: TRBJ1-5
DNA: TGCGCCAGCAGTCAACCAAGACAGAAACATCACTATAGCAATCAGCCCCAGCATTTT
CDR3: CASSQPRQKHHYSNQPQHF

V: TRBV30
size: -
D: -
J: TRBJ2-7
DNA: TGTGCCGGAGCAGGAGGGAGATCTCCCTACGAGCAGTACTTC
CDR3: CAGAGGRSPYEQYF

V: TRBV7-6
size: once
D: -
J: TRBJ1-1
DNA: TGTGCCAGCAGCCTAGGGGGGAGCACTGAAGCTTTCTTT
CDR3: CASSLGGSTEAFF

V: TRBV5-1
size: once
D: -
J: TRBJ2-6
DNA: TGCGCCAGCAGCTTGGACTGGGGTTTGAGGTTGTCTGGGGCCAACGTCCTGACTTTC
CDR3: CASSLDWGLRLSGANVLTF

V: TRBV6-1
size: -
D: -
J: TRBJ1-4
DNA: TGTGCCAGCAGTGAAGCAGGGCCGCCAACTAATGAAAAACTGTTTTTT
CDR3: CASSEAGPPTNEKLFF

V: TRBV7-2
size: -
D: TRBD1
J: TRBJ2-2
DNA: TGTGCCAGCAGCTTAGCAGGGACAGCGAACACCGGGGAGCTGTTTTTT
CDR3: CASSLAGTANTGELFF

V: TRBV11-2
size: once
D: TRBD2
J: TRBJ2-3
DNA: TGTGCCAGCAGCCGCCTAGCGGACACAGATACGCAGTATTTT
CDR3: CASSRLADTDTQYF

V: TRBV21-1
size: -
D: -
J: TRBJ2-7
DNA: TGTGCCAGCAGCAGGCGGGAGCGGGCCTACGAGCAGTACTTC
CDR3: CASSRRERAYEQYF

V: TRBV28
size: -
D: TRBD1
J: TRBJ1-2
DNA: TGTGCCAGCAGCTTCGGGGACAGGGGGGTGTATGGCTACACCTTC
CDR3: CASSFGDRGVYGYTF

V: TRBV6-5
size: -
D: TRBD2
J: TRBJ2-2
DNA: TGTGCCAGCAGGGCGTCGGGGGGTAACGGGGAGCTGTTTTTT
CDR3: CASRASGGNGELFF

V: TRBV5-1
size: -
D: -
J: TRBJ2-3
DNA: TGCGCCAGCAGCGCGGAGAGACTAGATAATACGCAGTATTTT
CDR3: CASSAERLDNTQYF

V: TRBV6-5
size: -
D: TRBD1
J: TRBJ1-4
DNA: TGTGCCAGCAGGGCAGGGGGCGGGGAAAAACTGTTTTTT
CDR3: CASRAGGGEKLFF

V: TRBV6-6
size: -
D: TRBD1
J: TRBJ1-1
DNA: TGTGCCAGCAGTAAATCGGACAGGGGGAACACTGAAGCTTTCTTT
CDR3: CASSKSDRGNTEAFF

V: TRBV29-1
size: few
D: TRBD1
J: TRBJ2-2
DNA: TGCAGCGTTGGACAGGGGGCAAAGGACGGGGAGCTGTTTTTT
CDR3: CSVGQGAKDGELFF

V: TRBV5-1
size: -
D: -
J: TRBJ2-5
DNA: TGCGCCAGCAGCTTGTCTGGGGGTAGGGGAGAGACCCAGTACTTC
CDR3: CASSLSGGRGETQYF

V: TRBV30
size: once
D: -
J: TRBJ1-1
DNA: TGTGTCAGAGGGGCATTAAATAACCCGAACACTGAAGCTTTCTTT
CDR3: CVRGALNNPNTEAFF

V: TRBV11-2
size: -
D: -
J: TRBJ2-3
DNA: TGTGCCAGCAGCTTACGTGGGAGAGGGTCAGATACGCAGTATTTT
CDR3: CASSLRGRGSDTQYF

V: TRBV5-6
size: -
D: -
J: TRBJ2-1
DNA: TGTGCCAGCAGCTTAGATACCGGGAGCTCCTACAATGAGCAGTTCTTC
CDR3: CASSLDTGSSYNEQFF

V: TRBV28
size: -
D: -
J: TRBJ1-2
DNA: TGTGCCAGCAGTCATCACGGGTGGGGACTCCCGGCCTCTAACTATGGCTACACCTTC
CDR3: CASSHHGWGLPASNYGYTF

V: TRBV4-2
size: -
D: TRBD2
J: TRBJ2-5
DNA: TGTGCCAGCAGCCAAGGGGACCGGACTAGCGAGGAGACCCAGTACTTC
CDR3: CASSQGDRTSEETQYF

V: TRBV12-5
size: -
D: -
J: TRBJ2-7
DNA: TGTGCTAGTGGTTTGTCCCATGCGCCCCGGAGTGGGCACGAGCAGTACTTC
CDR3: CASGLSHAPRSGHEQYF

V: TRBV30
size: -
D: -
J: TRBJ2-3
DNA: TGTGCCTGGAGCCGACAGTACACAGATACGCAGTATTTT
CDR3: CAWSRQYTDTQYF

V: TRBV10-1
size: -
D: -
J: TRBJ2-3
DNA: TGCGCCAGCAGTGGTTCACGGGGGGCTAGCACAGATACGCAGTATTTT
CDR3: CASSGSRGASTDTQYF

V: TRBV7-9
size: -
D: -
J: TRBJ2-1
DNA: TGTGCCAGCAGCATACTTGGGGAGCCGAGCTCCTACAATGAGCAGTTCTTC
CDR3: CASSILGEPSSYNEQFF

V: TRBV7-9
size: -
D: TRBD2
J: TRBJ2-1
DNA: TGTGCCAGCAGCTTAAGGGCTACGGGGACTAGCGGGATCAATGAGCAGTTCTTC
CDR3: CASSLRATGTSGINEQFF

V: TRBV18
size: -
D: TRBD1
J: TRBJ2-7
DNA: TGTGCCAGCTCACCACAGCCAGGGACAGGAACCTACGAGCAGTACTTC
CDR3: CASSPQPGTGTYEQYF

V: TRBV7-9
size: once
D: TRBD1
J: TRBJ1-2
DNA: TGTGCCAGCAGCTTAGGGACAGGGTATGACTACACCTTC
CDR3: CASSLGTGYDYTF

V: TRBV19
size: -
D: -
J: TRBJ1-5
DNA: TGTGCCAGTAGTATGGTCGGGGCCCAGCATTTT
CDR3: CASSMVGAQHF

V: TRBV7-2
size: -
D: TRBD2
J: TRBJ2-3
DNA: TGTGCCAGCAGCTTGGTAGCGGGGGGCCTCACAGATACGCAGTATTTT
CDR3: CASSLVAGGLTDTQYF

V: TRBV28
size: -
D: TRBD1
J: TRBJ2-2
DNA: TGTGCCAGCACCTTCAGGACAGGGAAAAACACCGGGGAGCTGTTTTTT
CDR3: CASTFRTGKNTGELFF

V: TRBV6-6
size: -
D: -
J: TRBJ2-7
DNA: TGTGCCAGCACCCGGACAGAGTACGAGCAGTACTTC
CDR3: CASTRTEYEQYF

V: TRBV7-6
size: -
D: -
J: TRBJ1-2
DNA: TGTGCCAGCAGCCCCTGGGAGGGAGCTAACTATGGCTACACCTTC
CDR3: CASSPWEGANYGYTF

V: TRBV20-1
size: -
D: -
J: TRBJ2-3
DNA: TGCAGTGCGGGTAGCACCGATACGCAGTATTTT
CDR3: CSAGSTDTQYF